The 25 T cell receptor beta chains given below trace back to one sample, sequenced in a study of Graves' ophthalmopathy and Graves' hyperthyroidism. The study amplified TCR beta CDR3 regions using RNA transcripts. The authors performed first-round RT-PCR with HTBI primers and then a second-round multiplex PCR. One entry per CDR3 protein, called by TCRdb with MiXCR from the multiplex PCR reads. The top ten hold 40% to 45% of the sample, which has 740,000 or so distinct CDR3 sequences, roughly two fifths seen once. Sequenced: peripheral blood. These receptors were taken from an adult man with Graves' ophthalmopathy.

The sample holds many counts of this clonotype. The chain uses TRBV20-1 and TRBJ2-7; 9 nucleotides match TRBD1. The CDR3 runs to 12 residues. Germline lookup yields CDR1 DFQATT and CDR2 SNEGSKA (reference sequence). The J segment lost 7 bases and the V segment lost 6 bases, leaving 7 bases of the junction unmatched. The DNA of the CDR3 is TGCAGTGCCCCCCGGGACAGGGTTGAGCAGTACTTC. Translating gives CSAPRDRVEQYF.

This clonotype came up many times. The rearrangement uses TRBV7-2 and TRBJ2-7; 8 bases line up with TRBD1. The junction had 8 bases not matched to a gene; V was cut back by 4 bases and J by 3 bases. CDR3 size: 15 residues. Germline V gives CDR1 SGHTA, CDR2 FQGNSA. CDR3 residues: CASSSDRGSYYEQYF. CDR3 nucleotide sequence: TGTGCCAGCAGCTCCGACAGGGGCTCATACTACGAGCAGTACTTC.

This clonotype occurred a few times. The rearrangement joins TRBV20-1 to TRBJ2-7; possibly TRBD1 or TRBD2 for D (7 bases each). The CDR3 totals 12 residues. The germline CDR1 and CDR2 sequences are DFQATT and SNEGSKA (reference sequence). Trimming left V 5 bases short and J 5 bases short, with 13 bases between. Here the CDR3 reads CSAPGGGNEQYF. The CDR3 nucleotides are TGCAGTGCTCCAGGGGGAGGGAACGAGCAGTACTTC.

This clonotype was seen only once. The gene calls are TRBV15 and TRBJ1-3, with no clear D. The length of the CDR3 is 12 residues. Germline V gene lookup returns CDR1 LNHNV and CDR2 YYDKDF (reference sequence). V shed 0 bases and J shed 8 bases, with 5 bases lying between them. CDR3 nucleotides: TGTGCCACCAGCAGAGATCGGGACACCATATATTTT. As protein: CATSRDRDTIYF. The complete variable domain, with remaining parts taken from reference TRBV15 and TRBJ1-3, reads DAMVIQNPRYQVTQFGKPVTLSCSQTLNHNVMYWYQQKSSQAPKLLFHYYDKDFNNEADTPDNFQSRRPNTSFCFLDIRSPGLGDTAMYLCATSRDRDTIYFGEGSWLTVV.

The V and J genes are TRBV10-2 and TRBJ2-6; D not certain. V dropped 3 bases and J dropped 3 bases, with 6 bases sitting between them. This CDR3 is built from 14 residues. Germline V gene data show CDR1 as WSHSY and CDR2 as SAAADI. DNA of the CDR3: TGCGCCAGCAGTGATCTCGTTGGGGCCAACGTCCTGACTTTC. This codes for CASSDLVGANVLTF.

With regard to this clonotype: One junction end disagrees with the germline gene, perhaps due to a read error. The V gene is TRBV2, the J gene TRBJ1-1; D possibly corresponds to TRBD1 (5 bases). Germline loops: CDR1 SNHLY, CDR2 FYNNEI. This CDR3 is 12 amino acids long. The CDR3: CASREGDTEAFF. CDR3 nucleotide sequence: TGTGCCAGCAGGGAAGGGGACACTGAAGCTTTCTTT.

The CDR3 DNA reads as TGTGCCAGCAGTTACAAGGGGGCAACCTACGAGCAGTACTTC. Protein product: CASSYKGATYEQYF. This rearrangement joins TRBV6-5 to TRBJ2-7, with 7 bases that match TRBD1. The length of the CDR3 is 14 residues. CDR1 is MNHEY and CDR2 is SVGAGI in the germline V gene. With V trimmed by 2 bases and J by 2 bases, 3 bases remained unmatched.

V and J are TRBV6-6 and TRBJ2-7, with unresolved D. This CDR3 region has 14 residues. Trimming removed 2 bases from V and 3 bases from J, with 11 bases in between. CDR1 is MNHNY, CDR2 SVGAGI, per germline (reference sequence). The CDR3 region is CASSYSRVGYEQYF. The CDR3 region has the DNA TGTGCCAGCAGTTACAGTAGGGTTGGCTACGAGCAGTACTTC.

This sequence joins TRBV6-6 and TRBJ1-3, with a tentative D call TRBD1 (5 bases). There are 15 residues in the CDR3. Deletions cut 4 bases from V and 2 bases from J, with 12 bases between. Germline CDR1 reads MNHNY; CDR2 reads SVGAGI (reference sequence). The CDR3 coding sequence is TGTGCCAGCAGTTTCCTGGGGACCGCTGGAAACACCATATATTTT. It is translated as CASSFLGTAGNTIYF.

This clonotype came up many times. V gene TRBV15 combines with J gene TRBJ1-4; D is unresolved. The CDR3 spans 16 residues. Germline CDR1 and CDR2: LNHNV and YYDKDF (reference sequence). V shed 3 bases and J shed 8 bases, with 19 bases lying between them. CDR3 in amino acids: CATSRDGGVGKEKLFF. The CDR3 region has the DNA TGTGCCACCAGCAGGGATGGTGGCGTCGGGAAGGAAAAACTGTTTTTT.

Only a few counts were recorded for this clonotype. This chain uses TRBV9 with TRBJ2-5; possibly TRBD1 for D (6 bases). The V gene lost 0 bases and the J gene lost 1 base, with 13 bases spanning the gap. The germline V gene has CDR1 SGDLS and CDR2 YYNGEE. CDR3 length: 16 amino acids. CDR3 loop: CASSVAPDSFQETQYF. In DNA, the CDR3 is TGTGCCAGCAGCGTAGCCCCGGACAGTTTCCAAGAGACCCAGTACTTC.

V gene TRBV12-3 or TRBV12-4 combines with J gene TRBJ2-7, with a tentative D call TRBD1 (6 bases). Trimming removed 3 bases from V and 3 bases from J, with 15 bases in between. This CDR3 has 15 amino acids. CDR3 coding DNA: TGTGCCAGCAGTTTCGGGGACAAATCCATCTACGAGCAGTACTTC. Protein sequence: CASSFGDKSIYEQYF.

Remarks on this clonotype: A much larger clonotype is one base distant, so this may be a read error. The chain links TRBV29-1 to TRBJ2-5; unclear D gene. The CDR3 consists of 13 residues. Germline CDR1 reads SQVTM; CDR2 reads ANQGSEA. In DNA, the CDR3 is TGCAGCGTTGAAGACCCTTCTCAAGAGACCCAGCACTTC. It encodes CSVEDPSQETQHF.

Worth noting for this clonotype: It may be a read error: a sequence one base away is much more abundant. The V and J genes are TRBV7-9 and TRBJ2-2, with a tentative D call TRBD2 (5 bases). The CDR3 covers 13 residues. Germline-derived CDR1 and CDR2 are SEHNR and FQNEAQ (reference sequence). The CDR3 reads CASSLQRRGELFF. The CDR3, as DNA: TGCGCCAGCAGCTTGCAGCGGAGAGGGGAGCTGTTTTTT. Drawing the rest from reference TRBV7-9 and TRBJ2-2, the complete variable domain is DTGVSQNPRHKITKRGQNVTFRCDPISEHNRLYWYRQTLGQGPEFLTYFQNEAQLEKSRLLSDRFSAERPKGSFSTLEIQRTEQGDSAMYLCASSLQRRGELFFGEGSRLTVL.

Many counts were recorded for this clonotype. The chain is built from TRBV29-1 and TRBJ2-7; maybe TRBD2 (6 bases). V was pared by 0 bases and J by 1 base, with 13 bases between. CDR3 length: 15 residues. Per germline, CDR1 SQVTM and CDR2 ANQGSEA. The CDR3 DNA follows: TGCAGCGTTGAAGAACGGGCTAGCGCTTCCTACGAGCAGTACTTC. It specifies CSVEERASASYEQYF.

Notes on this clonotype: A much larger clonotype is one base distant, so this may be a read error. The J gene is TRBJ1-1, the V gene TRBV2; 9 nucleotides agree with TRBD1. The CDR3 spans 14 residues. In germline, CDR1 is SNHLY, CDR2 FYNNEI. CDR3 DNA sequence: TGTGTCAGCAGTCCCGACAGGGGGATGACTGAAGCTTTCTTT. This codes for CVSSPDRGMTEAFF.

This clonotype was detected many times. The V and J genes are TRBV24-1 and TRBJ2-6; D unclear. This CDR3 is built from 17 residues. V dropped 4 bases and J dropped 0 bases, with 12 bases sitting between them. Per germline, CDR1 KGHDR and CDR2 SFDVKD. CDR3 DNA: TGTGCCACCAGTGACCGACCGGATTTCTCTGGGGCCAACGTCCTGACTTTC. It specifies CATSDRPDFSGANVLTF.

The chain combines TRBV10-3 with TRBJ1-6; no clear D. The CDR3 has 14 residues. V was cut by 10 bases and J by 5 bases, with 15 bases left in between. Germline values: CDR1 ENHRY, CDR2 SYGVKD. The CDR3 protein is CASRLGPDNSPLHF. The CDR3 bases are TGTGCCAGCAGACTCGGACCTGATAATTCACCCCTCCACTTT.

Many counts were recorded for this clonotype. J is TRBJ2-2 and V is TRBV7-9, with 7 bases that match TRBD2. CDR3 size: 12 residues. Germline V gives CDR1 SEHNR, CDR2 FQNEAQ (reference sequence). Unmatched junction bases numbered 1, after V lost 7 bases and J lost 5 bases. For the CDR3, the DNA is TGTGCCAGCACCGGGGGGACCGGGGAGCTGTTTTTT. Encoded protein: CASTGGTGELFF. Together with reference TRBV7-9 and TRBJ2-2, the CDR3 gives the full variable domain: DTGVSQNPRHKITKRGQNVTFRCDPISEHNRLYWYRQTLGQGPEFLTYFQNEAQLEKSRLLSDRFSAERPKGSFSTLEIQRTEQGDSAMYLCASTGGTGELFFGEGSRLTVL.

This clonotype was found many times. The chain uses TRBV7-2 and TRBJ1-1; D is unclear. Germline CDR1 is SGHTA and CDR2 is FQGNSA. The V end was cut by 5 bases, the J end by 1 base, with 14 bases between. CDR3 length: 15 residues. CDR3 nucleotide sequence: TGTGCCAGCAGCGTTGGGCCGGGCCAGAACACTGAAGCTTTCTTT. Protein sequence: CASSVGPGQNTEAFF. Complete variable domain (other parts from reference TRBV7-2 and TRBJ1-1): GAGVSQSPSNKVTEKGKDVELRCDPISGHTALYWYRQSLGQGLEFLIYFQGNSAPDKSGLPSDRFSAERTGGSVSTLTIQRTQQEDSAVYLCASSVGPGQNTEAFFGQGTRLTVV.

This chain connects TRBV11-2 to TRBJ2-5; 11 nucleotides match TRBD2. This CDR3 is 14 amino acids long. The ends lost 5 bases at V and 4 bases at J; junction bases unmatched: 3. Germline CDR1 is SGHAT and CDR2 is FQNNGV. The CDR3 region is CASSHLAGGETQYF. In nucleotides, the CDR3 is TGTGCCAGCAGCCACCTAGCGGGAGGAGAGACCCAGTACTTC.

This clonotype was seen a handful of times. V usage is TRBV2 and J usage is TRBJ2-7; D is possibly TRBD2 (7 bases). Germline CDR1 and CDR2: SNHLY and FYNNEI. V lost 5 bases and J 3 bases, leaving 14 bases between the germline ends. This CDR3 comprises 14 residues. In DNA, the CDR3 is TGTGCCAGCAGTTTGAGGGGGGGAAGCTACGAGCAGTACTTC. Translating gives CASSLRGGSYEQYF.

The genes are TRBV7-9 and TRBJ2-3; D is uncertain. The CDR3 loop spans 13 amino acids. From germline, CDR1 is SEHNR and CDR2 FQNEAQ (reference sequence). The germline V and J ends were trimmed by 5 bases and 6 bases, with 12 bases remaining between them. The CDR3 sequence: CASSVTLDDTQYF. CDR3 nucleotides: TGTGCCAGCAGCGTAACCCTGGATGATACGCAGTATTTT.

Only one count was recorded for this clonotype. The chain carries TRBV7-2 and TRBJ2-6; D unclear. Trimming left V 6 bases short and J 1 base short, with 13 bases between. The V gene's germline CDR1 is SGHTA and CDR2 FQGNSA. The CDR3 is 16 amino acids. The CDR3 DNA reads TGTGCCAGCAGTGAAAGGGAAGGGTCTGGGGCCAACGTCCTGACTTTC. Translating it yields CASSEREGSGANVLTF.

Only a few counts were recorded for this clonotype. The chain uses TRBV11-3 and TRBJ1-6; D not certain. Per germline, CDR1 SGHNT and CDR2 YENEEA. The CDR3 covers 16 residues. The V and J ends lost 1 base and 0 bases respectively, with 7 bases between them. The CDR3 is CASSLGWSSYNSPLHF. DNA of the CDR3: TGTGCCAGCAGCTTAGGGTGGAGCTCCTATAATTCACCCCTCCACTTT.